This TCR beta chain stems from a study of T cells in narcolepsy. Method: immunoSEQ multiplex PCR; TCRdb's copy keeps in-frame clones and lacks some. The sample contains under 35,000 clones, roughly 77% of which appear only once. The CDR3 has 12 residues. The germline gives CDR1 SQVTM, CDR2 ANQGSEA. Germline trimming cut 6 bases from V and 5 bases from J; bases unmatched to any gene: 4. The J gene is TRBJ2-3, the V gene TRBV29-1; the match to TRBD1 covers 8 bases. Material for sequencing was CD45RA- memory CD4+ T cells from PBMCs. The clonotype originates from a human donor with narcolepsy. CDR3 bases: TGCAGCGTAGTGACAGGGGTAGATACGCAGTATTTT. Translated, it gives CSVVTGVDTQYF.